The sequence of this T cell receptor (beta chain) was determined in a study of T cells expressing NK-cell markers (dated by TCRdb to 2020 to 2022). General notes on the study: TCR beta-chain repertoires were profiled in sorted CD3+CD56+NKG2C+, CD3+CD56+NKG2C- and CD3+CD56-NKG2C+ T-cell subsets from eight donors. Libraries were sequenced as 2 x 150 bp reads on Illumina HiSeq 2000/2500, MiSeq or NextSeq. The study sequenced eight donors, all healthy volunteers chosen at random: three men and five women. Among the eight sequenced donors, only one was HCMV-seronegative, while the other seven were HCMV-seropositive.

These reads were obtained on an Illumina HiSeq 2000. The TCR beta cDNA libraries were made using 5'RACE template switching, a step that added both a universal primer site and unique molecular identifiers. cDNA synthesis was primed from the TCR beta constant segment and was followed by two successive PCR amplification steps. For the original study's pipeline: MIGEC handled demultiplexing of the reads and grouping by UMI, while MiTCR was used to assemble and quantify clonotypes. To exclude erroneous sequences, only TCR cDNA sequences supported by at least two reads were retained. The tcR package was used for downstream repertoire analysis, with clonotypes matched between fractions based on CDR3 nucleotide sequence plus V segment. VDJmatch was used to annotate antigen specificity against VDJdb, with one amino acid substitution in CDR3 allowed. Based on TCRdb reprocessing of the reads, there is one entry per CDR3 protein sequence, and DNA is missing. These V and J calls originate from TCRdb's pipeline instead of the authors' own analysis. The sample table includes under 500,000 distinct CDR3 sequences. The ten largest clones capture about 7.1% of the sample.

HCMV-specific IgG was detected in serum with a commercial ELISA kit to determine HCMV serostatus. Ficoll density gradient centrifugation was used to isolate peripheral blood mononuclear cells from blood. The CDR3 has 15 amino acids, counting the end cysteine and phenylalanine. Only the protein is on record. CDR1 is given as SGHAT and CDR2 as FQNNGV, both from the germline V gene. The full study reports these points: Those dominant clonotypes were again the most abundant among CD3+CD56-NKG2C+ cells in four donors, at about 25-60.1%. In over five donors, the dominant CD3+CD56+NKG2C+ clonotypes were found to rank among the top 10 CD8+ clonotypes and to make up 1.0-7.0% of CD8+ T cells. Whether the expanded NKG2C-expressing T cell clones were specific for HCMV antigens was left unclear.

Points on this clonotype: The antigen it recognizes is unknown.

The sequence derives from a woman aged 18 to 75 in good health. Sequenced sample: blood T cells: a sorted CD56 or NKG2C T cell subset, CD4+ or CD8+ T cells, or bulk PBMC T cells (not recorded which). Recombination connected TRBV11-2 to TRBJ2-7; TCRdb's D call, TRBD2, is unchecked because there is no DNA. The CDR3 region: CASSLAWGEAYEQYF.